Listed here are 18 T cell receptor beta chains from one sample, sequenced in a study of T cells expressing NK-cell markers. Using the 5' RACE reads, TCRdb records one entry per CDR3 protein without DNA. The table lists 400,000 or so distinct CDR3 sequences. The sequencing sample was made of blood T cells: a sorted CD56 or NKG2C T cell subset, CD4+ or CD8+ T cells, or bulk PBMC T cells (not recorded which). Every receptor here comes from a woman aged 45-60 years in good health.

V usage is TRBV5-6 and J usage is TRBJ2-1; the TCRdb D gene call, TRBD1, has no DNA to confirm it. Germline V CDR1 and CDR2: SGHDT, YYEEEE. This CDR3 is 15 amino acids long. This CDR3 is CASSSPGGRINEQFF.

The J gene is TRBJ2-5, the V gene TRBV5-1; the D gene TCRdb calls, TRBD1, cannot be checked with no DNA. The CDR3 has 17 residues. Germline V CDR1 and CDR2: SGHRS, YFSETQ. This CDR3 is CASSLGAVTPGMETQYF.

The rearrangement links TRBV20-1 to TRBJ1-3; the TCRdb call, TRBD1, lacks DNA for checking. CDR1 and CDR2 (germline): DFQATT, SNEGSKA (reference sequence). The CDR3 length is 15 residues. This chain's CDR3 is CSARTGGDSGNTIYF.

Here the CDR3 reads CASSQEPVPRTQYF. The chain carries TRBV14 and TRBJ2-5. CDR3 length: 14 amino acids. Germline values: CDR1 SGHDN, CDR2 FVKESK.

V gene TRBV6-5 combines with J gene TRBJ2-7; the TRBD1 assignment by TCRdb is unverifiable without DNA. CDR3 size: 11 residues. CDR1 is MNHEY, CDR2 SVGAGI, per germline. The CDR3 region is CASRAGIEQYF.

The J gene is TRBJ2-2, the V gene TRBV20-1; TCRdb picks TRBD2, but there is no DNA to check that call. Germline V CDR1 and CDR2: DFQATT, SNEGSKA (reference sequence). There are 15 residues in the CDR3. CDR3 in amino acids: CSALLAEIGSGELFF.

The chain recombines TRBV12-3 or TRBV12-4 with TRBJ2-5; TCRdb selects TRBD1, and the lack of DNA leaves this call unchecked. CDR3 length equals 14 residues. The CDR3 sequence is CASSLGGGRETQYF.

The chain employs TRBV28 and TRBJ2-1; checking the TCRdb D call of TRBD1 is not possible without DNA. The germline V gene encodes CDR1 MDHEN and CDR2 SYDVKM. The CDR3 contains 13 residues. This CDR3 is CASRPGTYNEQFF.

CDR3 sequence reads: CASSFQDRASTDTQYF. The chain recombines TRBV27 with TRBJ2-3; TCRdb indicates TRBD1, and absent DNA this call remains unverified. The V gene's germline CDR1 is MNHEY and CDR2 SMNVEV (reference sequence). CDR3 length: 16 residues.

The chain carries TRBV12-3 or TRBV12-4 and TRBJ2-2; TCRdb outputs TRBD2, but without DNA this stays unchecked. CDR3 size: 15 residues. CDR3 amino acids: CASSYGPTNTGELFF.

V gene TRBV12-5 combines with J gene TRBJ2-7. This CDR3 is 16 amino acids long. The germline V gene has CDR1 LGHNT and CDR2 FRNRAP. The CDR3 loop is CASGLDETSSAYEQYF.

The chain joins TRBV18 to TRBJ2-1; TCRdb indicates TRBD1, and absent DNA this call remains unverified. This CDR3 is built from 14 residues. CDR1 and CDR2 from the germline V gene are KGHSH and LQKENI. CDR3: CASGNVAPGNEQFF.

The CDR3 sequence: CASSVSSGRSKQFF. The V call is TRBV9, the J call TRBJ2-1; the D call of TRBD2 rests on TCRdb alone, since no DNA is present to check it. CDR1 SGDLS and CDR2 YYNGEE come from the germline V gene. The CDR3 totals 14 residues.

V usage is TRBV3-1 and J usage is TRBJ2-7; TCRdb returns TRBD1, unconfirmable since there is no DNA. The CDR3 totals 12 residues. Germline V gene lookup returns CDR1 LGHDT and CDR2 YNNKEL (reference sequence). The CDR3 is CASSPGAQKQYF.

The V gene is TRBV9, the J gene TRBJ2-3; as DNA is missing, the TRBD2 call by TCRdb cannot be tested. The V gene's germline CDR1 is SGDLS and CDR2 YYNGEE. This CDR3 has 16 residues. CDR3: CASSVVASGYTDTQYF.

The chain joins TRBV20-1 to TRBJ2-1; TCRdb's D gene call, TRBD2, goes unchecked for lack of DNA. CDR3 length: 14 amino acids. From germline, CDR1 is DFQATT and CDR2 SNEGSKA (reference sequence). CDR3 sequence reads: CSANTRLADNEQFF.

The genes are TRBV7-6 and TRBJ2-4; with no DNA, the TCRdb D assignment of TRBD2 cannot be verified. This CDR3 comprises 19 residues. CDR1 SGHVS and CDR2 FNYEAQ come from the germline V gene. The CDR3 here is CASSNYGLAGGSDKNIQYF.

The CDR3 is CASSAEQVENTEAFF. The chain employs TRBV18 and TRBJ1-1; TCRdb's D call, TRBD1, is unchecked because there is no DNA. Germline assignment: CDR1 KGHSH and CDR2 LQKENI. The CDR3 loop spans 15 amino acids. Drawing the rest from reference TRBV18 and TRBJ1-1, the complete variable domain is NAGVMQNPRHLVRRRGQEARLRCSPMKGHSHVYWYRQLPEEGLKFMVYLQKENIIDESGMPKERFSAEFPKEGPSILRIQQVVRGDSAAYFCASSAEQVENTEAFFGQGTRLTVV.